The 10 T cell receptor beta chains given below trace back to one sample, sequenced in a study of blood T cells in healthy people across ages. Through a sample-barcoded 5' primer and a J-beta primer mix, a second PCR was run for about 6 to 11 cycles. TCRdb ran MiXCR on the 5' RACE reads and lists one entry per CDR3 protein. The sample lists about 940,000 distinct CDR3 sequences; roughly 48% were seen once. The sequencing input was blood. These receptors originate from a man in his thirties or forties in good health.

Note on this clonotype: Just one base apart from a much larger clone, this may be a read error. The chain combines TRBV4-3 with TRBJ1-1, with 7 positions matching TRBD1. The germline CDR1 and CDR2 sequences are LGHNA and YSLEER. The CDR3 consists of 15 residues. The CDR3 sequence: CAGSHTGTDHTEAFF. The CDR3 DNA reads as TGCGCCGGCAGCCATACCGGGACAGATCACACTGAAGCTTTCTTT.

This clonotype was observed a few times. This chain joins TRBV6-5 and TRBJ1-2; 7 bases are a match to TRBD1. CDR1 MNHEY and CDR2 SVGAGI come from the germline V gene. Losses at the gene ends were 5 bases for V and 2 bases for J; bases not matched to a gene: 2. This CDR3 comprises 13 residues. This chain's CDR3 is CASSDRVNYGYTF. The CDR3 DNA reads TGTGCCAGCAGTGACAGGGTGAACTATGGCTACACCTTC.

In this sample, this clonotype turned up a few times. The rearrangement links TRBV7-9 to TRBJ1-5; D is unresolved. The V and J ends lost 5 bases and 9 bases respectively, with 11 bases between them. This CDR3 contains 12 residues. In germline, CDR1 is SEHNR, CDR2 FQNEAQ (reference sequence). The CDR3 DNA reads as TGTGCCAGCAGCCGACCTGATGGGCCCCAGCATTTT. Its translation: CASSRPDGPQHF.

This clonotype was seen more than once but under ten times. The chain uses TRBV3-1 and TRBJ2-3, with a tentative D call TRBD2 (5 bases). CDR3 length: 14 residues. Trimming took 1 base from V and 5 from J, leaving 10 bases between them. Germline-derived CDR1 and CDR2 are LGHDT and YNNKEL (reference sequence). The DNA for the CDR3 is TGTGCCAGCAGCCAAGTCGCTAGCTTAGATACGCAGTATTTT. Its translation: CASSQVASLDTQYF.

The J gene is TRBJ2-3, the V gene TRBV5-1; 14 positions agree with TRBD2. V lost 3 bases, J lost 0 bases, and 6 bases stayed unmatched. The CDR3 sequence is 18 residues long. The germline V gene encodes CDR1 SGHRS and CDR2 YFSETQ. The CDR3 nucleotides read TGCGCCAGCAGCTACGGACTAGCGGGGGGACCTAGCACAGATACGCAGTATTTT. It is translated as CASSYGLAGGPSTDTQYF. Using reference TRBV5-1 and TRBJ2-3 for the parts outside the CDR3, the full variable domain is KAGVTQTPRYLIKTRGQQVTLSCSPISGHRSVSWYQQTPGQGLQFLFEYFSETQRNKGNFPGRFSGRQFSNSRSEMNVSTLELGDSALYLCASSYGLAGGPSTDTQYFGPGTRLTVL.

This clonotype was counted at least ten times. V is TRBV5-1 and J is TRBJ1-1; a possible D gene is TRBD1 (6 bases). The CDR3 covers 14 residues. CDR1 and CDR2 from the germline V gene are SGHRS and YFSETQ. V was trimmed by 4 bases and J by 4 bases, leaving 14 bases between them. The CDR3: CASSVSGVSTEAFF. CDR3 DNA: TGCGCCAGCAGCGTCTCAGGGGTAAGCACTGAAGCTTTCTTT.

In this sample, this clonotype turned up a few times. The chain uses TRBV6-4 and TRBJ2-3; 9 nucleotides line up with TRBD2. The CDR3 sequence is 17 residues long. V dropped 3 bases and J dropped 2; count of bases not matched to a gene: 9. Germline-derived CDR1 and CDR2 are MRHNA and SNTAGT. The DNA for the CDR3 is TGTGCCAGCAGTGATGGTGTTAGCGGGGGATTCACAGATACGCAGTATTTT. The encoded protein is CASSDGVSGGFTDTQYF.

The V and J genes are TRBV27 and TRBJ1-2; D is uncertain. The CDR3 is 15 residues long. Trimming removed 4 bases from V and 6 bases from J, with 18 bases in between. From germline, CDR1 is MNHEY and CDR2 SMNVEV (reference sequence). The chain's CDR3 is CASSSLQDLSNGYTF. CDR3 nucleotide sequence: TGTGCCAGCAGTTCCCTGCAGGATCTCAGCAATGGCTACACCTTC.

Turning to this clonotype: One end of the junction fails to match germline, which may point to a read error. In DNA, the CDR3 is TGTGCCAGGGTGAGGGGGAGCGATATTTCCTACGAGCAGTATTTC. It yields the protein CARVRGSDISYEQYF. This sequence joins TRBV9 and TRBJ2-5; a possible D gene is TRBD1 (6 bases). This CDR3 region has 15 residues. Germline lookup yields CDR1 SGDLS and CDR2 YYNGEE.

The gene calls are TRBV24-1 and TRBJ2-1; 9 bases are a match to TRBD2. The J call is in doubt because the DNA end fits TRBJ2-7 better. The V gene's germline CDR1 is KGHDR and CDR2 SFDVKD. The CDR3 is 18 residues long. In DNA, the CDR3 is TGTGCCACCAGTGATCCCCAGGTAGAGCGGGGGGCCTACAATGAGCAGTACTTC. It codes for CATSDPQVERGAYNEQYF.